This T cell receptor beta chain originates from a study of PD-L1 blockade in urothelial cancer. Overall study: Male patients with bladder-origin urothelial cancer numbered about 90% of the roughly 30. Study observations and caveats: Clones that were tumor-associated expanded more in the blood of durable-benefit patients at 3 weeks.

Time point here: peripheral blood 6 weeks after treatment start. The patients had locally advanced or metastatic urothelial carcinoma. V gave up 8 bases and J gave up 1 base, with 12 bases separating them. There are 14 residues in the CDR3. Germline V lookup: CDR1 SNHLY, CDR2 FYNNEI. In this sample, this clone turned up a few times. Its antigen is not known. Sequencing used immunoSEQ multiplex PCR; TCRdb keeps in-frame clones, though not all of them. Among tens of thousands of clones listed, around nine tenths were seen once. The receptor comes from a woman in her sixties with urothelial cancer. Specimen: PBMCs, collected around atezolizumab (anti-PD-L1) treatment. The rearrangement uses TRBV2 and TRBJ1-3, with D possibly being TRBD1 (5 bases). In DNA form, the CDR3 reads TGTGCCAGCTCCCGGGGGGGATCTGGAAACACCATATATTTT. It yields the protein CASSRGGSGNTIYF.